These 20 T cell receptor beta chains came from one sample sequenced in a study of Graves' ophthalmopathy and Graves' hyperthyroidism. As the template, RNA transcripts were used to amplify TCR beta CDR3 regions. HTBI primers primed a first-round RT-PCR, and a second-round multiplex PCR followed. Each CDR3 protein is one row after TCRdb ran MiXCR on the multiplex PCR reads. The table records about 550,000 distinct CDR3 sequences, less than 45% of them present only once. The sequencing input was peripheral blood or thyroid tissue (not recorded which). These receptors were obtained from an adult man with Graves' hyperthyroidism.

The CDR3 DNA is TGTGCCAGTAGTACTCATCACAGGGTTGTGAGCAATGAGCAGTTCTTC. It encodes CASSTHHRVVSNEQFF. This chain connects TRBV19 to TRBJ2-1; D might be TRBD1 (6 bases). Germline values: CDR1 LNHDA, CDR2 SQIVND (reference sequence). The CDR3 has 16 amino acids. The V end lost 4 bases, the J end lost 6 bases, and 19 bases lay between the germline ends.

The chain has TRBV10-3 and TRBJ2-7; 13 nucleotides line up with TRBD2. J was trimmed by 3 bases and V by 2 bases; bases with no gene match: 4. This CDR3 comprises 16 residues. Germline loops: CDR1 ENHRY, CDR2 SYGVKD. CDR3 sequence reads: CAISEGTSGAIYEQYF. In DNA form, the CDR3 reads TGTGCCATCAGTGAGGGGACTAGCGGGGCAATCTACGAGCAGTACTTC.

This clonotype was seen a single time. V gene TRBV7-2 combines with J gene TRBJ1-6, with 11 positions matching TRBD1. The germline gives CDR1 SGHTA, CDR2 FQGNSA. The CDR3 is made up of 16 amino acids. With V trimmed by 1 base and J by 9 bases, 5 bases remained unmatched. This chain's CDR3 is CASSLVADRGPSPLHF. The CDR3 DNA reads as TGTGCCAGCAGCTTAGTAGCGGACAGGGGGCCTTCACCCCTCCACTTT.

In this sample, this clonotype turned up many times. In nucleotides, the CDR3 is TGTGCCAGCAGCTTGGGCGGGAGGCCCGGGGAGACCCAGTACTTC. It yields the protein CASSLGGRPGETQYF. This chain joins TRBV7-3 and TRBJ2-5, with 8 bases that match TRBD2. The V and J ends lost 3 bases and 5 bases, in that order; junction bases with no gene match: 8. Germline assignment: CDR1 SGHTA and CDR2 FQGTGA. CDR3 size: 15 residues.

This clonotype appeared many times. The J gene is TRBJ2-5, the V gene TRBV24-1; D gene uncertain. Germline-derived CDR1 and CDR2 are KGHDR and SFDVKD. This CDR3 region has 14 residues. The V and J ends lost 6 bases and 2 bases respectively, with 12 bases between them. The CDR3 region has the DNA TGTGCCACCAGTCCATCTCCCCCACAAGAGACCCAGTACTTC. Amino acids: CATSPSPPQETQYF.

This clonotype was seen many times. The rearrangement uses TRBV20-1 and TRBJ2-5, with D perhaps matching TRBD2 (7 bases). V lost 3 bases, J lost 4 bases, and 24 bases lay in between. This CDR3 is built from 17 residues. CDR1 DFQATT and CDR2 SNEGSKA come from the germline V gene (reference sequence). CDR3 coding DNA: TGCAGTGCTAGTCGCCCCGGGGGCGGGAGTAGGGGAGAGACCCAGTACTTC. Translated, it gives CSASRPGGGSRGETQYF.

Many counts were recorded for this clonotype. This CDR3 reads CASSESNRVAETQYF. CDR3 DNA: TGCGCCAGCAGTGAGTCCAACAGGGTGGCGGAGACCCAGTACTTC. The V and J genes are TRBV10-2 and TRBJ2-5, with D maybe TRBD1 (6 bases). Germline CDR1 and CDR2: WSHSY and SAAADI. V dropped 0 bases and J dropped 5 bases, with 13 bases sitting between them. CDR3 size: 15 residues.

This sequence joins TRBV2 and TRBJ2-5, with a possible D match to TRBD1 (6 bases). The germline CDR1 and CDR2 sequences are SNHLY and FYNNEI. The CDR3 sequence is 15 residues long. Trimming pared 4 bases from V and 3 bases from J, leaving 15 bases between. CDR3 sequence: CASSGRAGAEETQYF. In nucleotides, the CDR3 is TGTGCCAGCAGTGGGCGGGCAGGGGCGGAAGAGACCCAGTACTTC.

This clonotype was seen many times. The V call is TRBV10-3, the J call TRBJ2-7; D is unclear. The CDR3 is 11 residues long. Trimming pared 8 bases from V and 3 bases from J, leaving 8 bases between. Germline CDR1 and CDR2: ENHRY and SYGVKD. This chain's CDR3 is CAISRNYEQYF. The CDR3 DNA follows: TGTGCCATCTCTCGGAACTACGAGCAGTACTTC.

CDR3 DNA: TGTGCCAGCAGCAGACAGGGGGAGTTAGCTACCGAGCAGTACTTC. It specifies CASSRQGELATEQYF. J is TRBJ2-7 and V is TRBV5-4; 9 bases align to TRBD1. The junction had 11 bases not matched to a gene; V was cut back by 4 bases and J by 6 bases. The CDR3 is made up of 15 amino acids. Germline V lookup: CDR1 SGHNT, CDR2 YYREEE (reference sequence).

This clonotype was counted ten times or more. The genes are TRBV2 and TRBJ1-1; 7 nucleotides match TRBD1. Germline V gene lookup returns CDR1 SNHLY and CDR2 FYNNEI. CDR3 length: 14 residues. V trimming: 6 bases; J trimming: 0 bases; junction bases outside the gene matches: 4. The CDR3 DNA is TGTGCCAGCAGAGTAGGGGGCGTGAACACTGAAGCTTTCTTT. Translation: CASRVGGVNTEAFF.

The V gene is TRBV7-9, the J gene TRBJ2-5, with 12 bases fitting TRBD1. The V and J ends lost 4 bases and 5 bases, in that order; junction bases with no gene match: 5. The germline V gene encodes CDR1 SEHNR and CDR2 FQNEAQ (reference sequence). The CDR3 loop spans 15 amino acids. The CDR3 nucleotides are TGTGCCAGCAGCTGGGACAGGGGGCGAATGGAGACCCAGTACTTC. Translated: CASSWDRGRMETQYF. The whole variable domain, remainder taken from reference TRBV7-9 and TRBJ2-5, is DTGVSQNPRHKITKRGQNVTFRCDPISEHNRLYWYRQTLGQGPEFLTYFQNEAQLEKSRLLSDRFSAERPKGSFSTLEIQRTEQGDSAMYLCASSWDRGRMETQYFGPGTRLLVL.

DNA for the CDR3: TGCAGTGCTAGAGTGTCGGCCGCGGGCTACGAGCAGTACTTC. This translates into CSARVSAAGYEQYF. The chain employs TRBV20-1 and TRBJ2-7; D might be TRBD2 (5 bases). Trimming removed 1 base at V and 3 bases at J, with 13 bases between. The CDR3 contains 14 residues. Germline V CDR1 and CDR2: DFQATT, SNEGSKA (reference sequence).

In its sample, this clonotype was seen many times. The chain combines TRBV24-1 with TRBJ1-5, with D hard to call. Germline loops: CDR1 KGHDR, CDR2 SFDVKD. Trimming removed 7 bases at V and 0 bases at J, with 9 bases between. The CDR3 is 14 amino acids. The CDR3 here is CATSTDLSNQPQHF. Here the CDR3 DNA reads TGTGCCACCAGCACAGACCTTAGCAATCAGCCCCAGCATTTT.

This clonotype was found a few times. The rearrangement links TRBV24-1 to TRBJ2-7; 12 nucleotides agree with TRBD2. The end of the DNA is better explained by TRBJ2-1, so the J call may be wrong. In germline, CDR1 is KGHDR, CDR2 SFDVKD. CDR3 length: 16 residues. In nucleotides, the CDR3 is TGTGCCACCAGTGAGTCGACTAGCGGGAGTATTAATGAGCAGTTCTTC. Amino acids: CATSESTSGSINEQFF.

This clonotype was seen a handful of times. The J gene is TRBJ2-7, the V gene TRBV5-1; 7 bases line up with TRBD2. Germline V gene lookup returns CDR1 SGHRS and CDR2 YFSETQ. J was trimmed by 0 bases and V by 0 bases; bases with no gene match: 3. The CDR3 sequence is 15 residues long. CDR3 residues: CASSLDGRSSYEQYF. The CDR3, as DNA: TGCGCCAGCAGCTTGGACGGGAGGAGCTCCTACGAGCAGTACTTC.

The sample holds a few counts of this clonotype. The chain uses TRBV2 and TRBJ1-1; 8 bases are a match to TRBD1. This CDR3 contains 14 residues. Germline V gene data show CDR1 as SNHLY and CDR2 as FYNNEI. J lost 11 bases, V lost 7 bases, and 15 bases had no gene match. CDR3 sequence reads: CASTGQGPPNSAFF. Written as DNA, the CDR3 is TGTGCCAGCACCGGACAGGGTCCTCCCAATAGTGCTTTCTTT.

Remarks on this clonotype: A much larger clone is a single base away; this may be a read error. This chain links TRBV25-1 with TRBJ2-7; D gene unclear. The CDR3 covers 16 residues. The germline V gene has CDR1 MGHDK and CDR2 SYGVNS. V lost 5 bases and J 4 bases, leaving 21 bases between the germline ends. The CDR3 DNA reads TGTGCCAGCAGTTCGCACGACGGACGGACGCTTTACGAGCAGTACTTC. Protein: CASSSHDGRTLYEQYF.

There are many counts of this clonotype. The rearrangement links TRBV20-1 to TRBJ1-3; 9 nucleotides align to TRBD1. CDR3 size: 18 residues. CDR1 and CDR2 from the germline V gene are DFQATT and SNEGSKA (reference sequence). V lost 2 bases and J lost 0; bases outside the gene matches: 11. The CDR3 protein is CSARRPGQGDASGNTIYF. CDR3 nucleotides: TGCAGTGCTAGACGCCCGGGACAGGGTGATGCCTCTGGAAACACCATATATTTT.

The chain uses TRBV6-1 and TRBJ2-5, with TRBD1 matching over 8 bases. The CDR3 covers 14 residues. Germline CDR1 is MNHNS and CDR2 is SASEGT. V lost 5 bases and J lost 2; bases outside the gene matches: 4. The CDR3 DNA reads TGTGCCAGCAGTTCCTGGGACAGGCAAGAGACCCAGTACTTC. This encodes CASSSWDRQETQYF.